This T cell receptor beta chain is drawn from a study of beta chain features in type 1 diabetes. As for the study in general: Sorted cell examination encompassed 100 million to 110 million cells across all samples.

On this clone: The antigen remains undetermined.

Points from the study as a whole: Significant though moderate, a shortening of TCRB CDR3s appeared in all four CD4+ subsets of Type 1 diabetes patients.

The CDR3 contains 11 residues. Germline CDR1 is SNHLY and CDR2 is FYNNEI. The germline V and J ends were trimmed by 6 bases and 5 bases, with 8 bases remaining between them. As every portion of the isolated RNA was reverse transcribed, the sequencing read expressed TCRB transcripts. Here immunoSEQ multiplex PCR was the method, and the copy in TCRdb shows in-frame clones only, minus some. The sample has around 160,000 clones, about 63% seen once; the top ten hold around 0.096%. The purity of all sorted populations exceeded 95%. The chain recombines TRBV2 with TRBJ2-7, with D possibly being TRBD2 (5 bases). This TCR derives from a young man with type 1 diabetes. Material for sequencing was naive CD4+ T cells from blood. The CDR3 protein is CASRTGDEQYF. The CDR3, as DNA: TGTGCCAGCAGGACCGGGGACGAGCAGTACTTC.